In its sample, the clone carrying this T cell receptor beta chain was seen a few times. These data come from a study of cytomegalovirus exposure and HLA in healthy donors. Primers included in the PCR were 60 Vbeta and 13 Jbeta primers. Using immunoSEQ multiplex PCR, the repertoire was profiled, and TCRdb retains in-frame clones only, with some absent. The sample has under 200,000 clones, around 77% seen once. Trimming took off 5 bases at V and 1 base at J, with 14 bases between the two ends. The CDR3 length is 15 residues. Germline-derived CDR1 and CDR2 are SGHAT and FQNNGV. The sequence came from a woman in her forties or fifties in good health and CMV-seropositive. The chain uses TRBV11-2 and TRBJ1-1; possibly TRBD1 for D (6 bases). The sample comprised PBMCs. As DNA, the CDR3 is TGTGCCAGCAGCCCCAAACAGGGCAGGAACACTGAAGCTTTCTTT. Translation: CASSPKQGRNTEAFF.